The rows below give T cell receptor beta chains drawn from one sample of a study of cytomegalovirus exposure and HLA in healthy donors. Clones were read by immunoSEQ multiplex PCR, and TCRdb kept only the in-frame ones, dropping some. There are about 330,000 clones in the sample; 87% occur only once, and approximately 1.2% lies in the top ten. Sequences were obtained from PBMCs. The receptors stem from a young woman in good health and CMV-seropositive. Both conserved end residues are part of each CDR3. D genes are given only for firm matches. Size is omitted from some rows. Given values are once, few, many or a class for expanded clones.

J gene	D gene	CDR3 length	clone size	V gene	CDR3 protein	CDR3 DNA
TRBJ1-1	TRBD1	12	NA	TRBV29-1	CSVGQGGTEAFF	TGCAGCGTTGGACAGGGCGGCACTGAAGCTTTCTTT
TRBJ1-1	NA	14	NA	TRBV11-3	CASKGAGVGTEAFF	TGTGCCAGCAAGGGTGCGGGGGTAGGGACTGAAGCTTTCTTT
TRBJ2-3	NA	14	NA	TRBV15	CATSRDLAGDTQYF	TGTGCCACCAGCAGAGACTTAGCTGGAGATACGCAGTATTTT
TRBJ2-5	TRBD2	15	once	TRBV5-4	CASSLGGSGVETQYF	TGTGCCAGCAGCTTGGGGGGTAGCGGGGTCGAGACCCAGTACTTC
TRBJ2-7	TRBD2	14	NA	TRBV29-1	CSVRGLADTYEQYF	TGCAGCGTCCGGGGACTAGCGGACACCTACGAGCAGTACTTC
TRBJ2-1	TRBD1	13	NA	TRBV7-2	CASSRDRVNEQFF	TGTGCCAGCAGCAGAGACAGGGTTAATGAGCAGTTCTTC
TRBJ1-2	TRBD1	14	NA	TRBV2	CASSEGRTGYGYTF	TGTGCCAGCAGTGAAGGGAGGACAGGCTATGGCTACACCTTC
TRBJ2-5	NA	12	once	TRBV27	CASSLSQETQYF	TGTGCCAGCAGTTTGTCCCAAGAGACCCAGTACTTC
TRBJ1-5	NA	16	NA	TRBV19	CASTPARGPSNQPQHF	TGTGCCAGTACCCCCGCACGGGGGCCCAGCAATCAGCCCCAGCATTTT
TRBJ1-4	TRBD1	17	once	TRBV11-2	CASSLGPRQGEIEKLFF	TGTGCCAGCAGCTTAGGCCCCCGACAGGGGGAAATTGAAAAACTGTTTTTT
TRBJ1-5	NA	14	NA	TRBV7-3	CASPQEQHNQPQHF	TGTGCCAGCCCCCAGGAGCAGCACAATCAGCCCCAGCATTTT
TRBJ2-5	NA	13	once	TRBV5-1	CASSLQWGETQYF	TGCGCCAGCAGCTTGCAGTGGGGGGAGACCCAGTACTTC
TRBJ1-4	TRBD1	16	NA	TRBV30	CAWTKIRQGLGEKLFF	TGTGCCTGGACGAAAATACGACAGGGTCTAGGCGAAAAACTGTTTTTT
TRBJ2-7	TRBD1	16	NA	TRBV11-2	CASSSTDRGPSYEQYF	TGTGCCAGCAGCTCTACCGACAGGGGCCCTTCCTACGAGCAGTACTTC
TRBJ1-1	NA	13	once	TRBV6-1	CASRAGGWAGAFF	TGTGCCAGCAGGGCCGGGGGCTGGGCAGGAGCTTTCTTT
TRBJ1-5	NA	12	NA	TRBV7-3	CASSLRHQPQHF	TGTGCCAGCAGCTTACGGCATCAGCCCCAGCATTTT
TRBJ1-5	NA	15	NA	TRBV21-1	CASSRGGNSNQPQHF	TGTGCCAGCAGCAGAGGGGGAAATAGCAATCAGCCCCAGCATTTT
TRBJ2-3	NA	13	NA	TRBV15	CATSSGRADTQYF	TGTGCCACCAGCAGCGGGAGAGCAGATACGCAGTATTTT
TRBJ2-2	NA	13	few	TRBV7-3	CASSLAGTGELFF	TGTGCCAGCAGCTTAGCGGGAACCGGGGAGCTGTTTTTT
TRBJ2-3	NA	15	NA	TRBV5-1	CASSLSGVGTDTQYF	TGCGCCAGCAGCTTGTCAGGGGTAGGAACAGATACGCAGTATTTT
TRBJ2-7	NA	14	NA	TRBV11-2	CASSLTGLRDEQYF	TGTGCCAGCAGCTTAACAGGCCTTCGGGACGAGCAGTACTTC
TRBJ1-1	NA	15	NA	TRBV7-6	CASSLVQGMNTEAFF	TGTGCCAGCAGCTTAGTCCAGGGTATGAACACTGAAGCTTTCTTT
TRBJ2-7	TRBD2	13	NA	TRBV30	CAWGTGLAREQYF	TGTGCCTGGGGTACCGGACTAGCCAGAGAGCAGTACTTC
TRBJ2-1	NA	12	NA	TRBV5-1	CASSPLAAEQFF	TGCGCCAGCAGCCCACTAGCCGCTGAGCAGTTCTTC
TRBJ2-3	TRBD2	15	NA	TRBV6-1	CASIRLAGNTDTQYF	TGTGCCAGCATTCGACTAGCGGGGAACACAGATACGCAGTATTTT
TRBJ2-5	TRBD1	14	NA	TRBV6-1	CASGQGDLQETQYF	TGTGCCAGCGGACAGGGGGATCTGCAAGAGACCCAGTACTTC